The T cell receptor (beta chain) described here comes from a study of blood T cells in healthy people across ages. Study-wide context: Every two T cells gave about one barcoded beta molecule via template switching. Findings and caveats of the study: Measured against age, TCR beta diversity per million T cells decreased in a roughly linear manner.

Extractions gave at least 6 micrograms of total RNA per sample. Through a sample-barcoded 5' primer and a J-beta primer mix, a second PCR was run for roughly 7 to 12 cycles. TCRdb re-called the 5' RACE reads with MiXCR, one entry per CDR3 protein. The sample holds approximately 800,000 distinct CDR3 sequences; about half are singletons and the top ten take 15% to 20%. The CDR3 length is 10 residues. V lost 8 bases, J lost 9 bases, and 5 bases lay in between. Germline V CDR1 and CDR2: MNHEY, SVGAGI. This clonotype was seen a handful of times. The antigen is undetermined. V is TRBV6-5 and J is TRBJ1-6; the D is unclear. This TCR came from a man older than 75 in good health. Sequenced: blood. This CDR3 is CASGGSPLHF. CDR3 in DNA: TGTGCCAGCGGAGGTTCACCCCTCCACTTT.